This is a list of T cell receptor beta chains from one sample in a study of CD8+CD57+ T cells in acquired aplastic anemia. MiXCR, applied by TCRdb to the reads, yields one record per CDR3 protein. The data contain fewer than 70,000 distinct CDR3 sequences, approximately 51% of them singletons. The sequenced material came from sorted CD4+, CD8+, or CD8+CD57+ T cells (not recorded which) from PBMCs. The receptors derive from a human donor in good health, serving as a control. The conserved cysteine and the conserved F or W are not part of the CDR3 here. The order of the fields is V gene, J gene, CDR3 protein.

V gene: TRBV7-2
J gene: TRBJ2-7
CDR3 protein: ASSLATAYEQY

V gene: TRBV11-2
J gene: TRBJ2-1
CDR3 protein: ASSSTGEQF

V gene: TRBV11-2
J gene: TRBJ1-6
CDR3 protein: ASSLVSRVYGNSPLH

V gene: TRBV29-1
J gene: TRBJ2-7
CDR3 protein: SADRGRRYEQY

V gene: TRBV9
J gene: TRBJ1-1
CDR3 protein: ASSVAYTNTEAF

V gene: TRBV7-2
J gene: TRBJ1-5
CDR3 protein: ASSLVFSGDQPQH

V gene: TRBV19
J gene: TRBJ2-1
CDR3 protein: ASSIRRGDNEQF

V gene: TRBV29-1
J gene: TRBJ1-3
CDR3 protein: SVVGEGNTIY

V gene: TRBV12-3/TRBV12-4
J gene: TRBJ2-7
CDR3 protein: ASSLSQGAGEQY

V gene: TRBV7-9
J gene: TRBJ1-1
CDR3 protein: ASSFLGTSQAF

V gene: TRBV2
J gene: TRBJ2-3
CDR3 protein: AITSGQGAADTQY